This TCR beta chain was sequenced in a study of beta chain features in type 1 diabetes. A CD45RO/CCR7/CD25/CD127/CD95/CD27 panel sorted naive, central memory, regulatory and stem cell-like memory CD4+ cells. cDNA synthesis used the whole RNA isolate, giving expressed TCRB sequences. The method was immunoSEQ multiplex PCR; TCRdb's version includes in-frame clones alone and lacks a portion of them. The sample consists of about 340,000 clones, 8% of them appearing once. In its sample, this clone was seen a few times. Antigen specificity is unknown. Between the trimmed V and J ends, which lost 2 bases and 0 bases, there was a span of 9 bases. The CDR3 is 15 residues long. The germline CDR1 and CDR2 sequences are MNHEY and SMNVEV (reference sequence). Whole-study findings and limits: Type 1 diabetes patients had moderately but significantly shorter TCRB CDR3s in all four CD4+ subsets.

The source is a young woman in good health. The material sequenced was central memory CD4+ T cells from blood. J is TRBJ2-3 and V is TRBV27, with no clear D. CDR3 in DNA: TGTGCCAGCAGTTTAAGGGCGGCTAGCACAGATACGCAGTATTTT. It codes for CASSLRAASTDTQYF.